This TCR beta chain was obtained from a study of blood T cell repertoires in COVID-19. This clone appeared once. The method was immunoSEQ multiplex PCR; TCRdb's version includes in-frame clones alone and lacks a portion of them. The table has around 250,000 clones, 85% seen once. Everyone who took part was 18 to 89 years old, and they came from 20 to 25 US areas. This CDR3 has 17 amino acids. Germline CDR1 reads SGDLS; CDR2 reads YYNGEE. The V gene end was trimmed by 3 bases and the J gene end by 5 bases; junction bases not matched to a gene: 11. Source material: PBMCs or T cells enriched from blood (not recorded which). The V and J genes are TRBV9 and TRBJ1-6; TRBD1 agrees at 7 bases. This TCR came from a woman in her fifties or sixties with acute COVID-19. The CDR3 DNA sequence: TGTGCCAGCAGCGCTAGAGACAGGGTCTTAGATAATTCACCCCTCCACTTT. Translated: CASSARDRVLDNSPLHF.